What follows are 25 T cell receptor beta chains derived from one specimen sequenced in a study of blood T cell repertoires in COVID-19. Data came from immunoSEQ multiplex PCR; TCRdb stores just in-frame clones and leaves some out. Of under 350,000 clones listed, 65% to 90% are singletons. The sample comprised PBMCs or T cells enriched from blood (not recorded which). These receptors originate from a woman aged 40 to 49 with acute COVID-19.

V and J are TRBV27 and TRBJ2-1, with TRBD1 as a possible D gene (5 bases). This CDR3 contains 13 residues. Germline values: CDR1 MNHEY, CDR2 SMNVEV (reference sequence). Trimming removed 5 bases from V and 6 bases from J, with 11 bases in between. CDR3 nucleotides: TGTGCCAGCAGTCCCGACAGTCGCAATGAGCAGTTCTTC. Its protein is CASSPDSRNEQFF.

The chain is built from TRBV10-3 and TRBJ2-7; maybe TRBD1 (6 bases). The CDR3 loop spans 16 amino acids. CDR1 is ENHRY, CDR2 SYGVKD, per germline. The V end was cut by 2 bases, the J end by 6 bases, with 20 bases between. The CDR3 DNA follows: TGTGCCATCAGTGAGGGGGGCGGTGGGTTTATGGCCGAGCAGTACTTC. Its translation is CAISEGGGGFMAEQYF.

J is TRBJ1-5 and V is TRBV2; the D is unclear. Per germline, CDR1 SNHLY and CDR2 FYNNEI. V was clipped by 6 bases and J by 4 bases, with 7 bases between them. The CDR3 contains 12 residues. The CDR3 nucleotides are TGTGCCAGCAGAGAGTCTAATCAGCCCCAGCATTTT. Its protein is CASRESNQPQHF.

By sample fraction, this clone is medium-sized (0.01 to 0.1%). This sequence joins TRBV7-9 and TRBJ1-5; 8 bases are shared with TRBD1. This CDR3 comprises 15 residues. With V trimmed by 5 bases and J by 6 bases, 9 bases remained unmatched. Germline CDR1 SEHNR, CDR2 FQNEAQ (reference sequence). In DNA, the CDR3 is TGTGCCAGCAGCCTCACAGGGGGAGATGGTCAGCCCCAGCATTTT. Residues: CASSLTGGDGQPQHF.

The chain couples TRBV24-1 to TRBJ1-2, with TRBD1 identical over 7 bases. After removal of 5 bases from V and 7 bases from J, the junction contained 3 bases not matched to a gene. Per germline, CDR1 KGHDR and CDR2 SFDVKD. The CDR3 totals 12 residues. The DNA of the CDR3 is TGTGCCACCAGTGTAGGGGGCTTTGGCTACACCTTC. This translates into CATSVGGFGYTF.

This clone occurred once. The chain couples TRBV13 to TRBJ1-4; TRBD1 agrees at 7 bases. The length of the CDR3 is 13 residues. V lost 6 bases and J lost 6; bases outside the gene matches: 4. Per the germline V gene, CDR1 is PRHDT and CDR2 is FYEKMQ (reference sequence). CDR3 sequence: CASRSTGYEKLFF. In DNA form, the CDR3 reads TGTGCCAGCAGGTCGACAGGGTATGAAAAACTGTTTTTT.

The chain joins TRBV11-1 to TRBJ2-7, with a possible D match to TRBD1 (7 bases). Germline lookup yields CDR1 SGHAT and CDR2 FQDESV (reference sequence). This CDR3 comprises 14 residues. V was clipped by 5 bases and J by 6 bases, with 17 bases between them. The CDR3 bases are TGTGCCAGCAGCGGCGGGGACAGACTAGGCGAGCAGTACTTC. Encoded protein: CASSGGDRLGEQYF.

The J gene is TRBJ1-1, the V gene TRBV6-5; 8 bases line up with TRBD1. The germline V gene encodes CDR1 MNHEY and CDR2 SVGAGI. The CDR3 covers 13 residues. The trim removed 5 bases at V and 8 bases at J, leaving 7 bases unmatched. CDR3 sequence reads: CASSRQGFMEAFF. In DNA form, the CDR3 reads TGTGCCAGCAGTCGACAGGGGTTTATGGAAGCTTTCTTT.

The CDR3 DNA sequence: TGTGCCAGCAGCCGTGACAGGGTGGGGTATGGCTACACCTTC. It specifies CASSRDRVGYGYTF. V usage is TRBV5-6 and J usage is TRBJ1-2; 7 nucleotides match TRBD1. Germline V lookup: CDR1 SGHDT, CDR2 YYEEEE. Trimming at V came to 4 bases and at J to 5 bases, leaving 8 bases not matched to a gene. CDR3 length: 14 amino acids.

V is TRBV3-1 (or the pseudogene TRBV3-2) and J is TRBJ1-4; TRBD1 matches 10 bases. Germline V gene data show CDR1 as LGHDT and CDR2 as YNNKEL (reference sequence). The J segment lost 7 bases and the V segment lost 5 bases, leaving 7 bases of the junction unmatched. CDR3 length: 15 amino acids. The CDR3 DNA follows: TGTGCCAGCAGCTACGCCGGGACAGGGGTTGAAAAACTGTTTTTT. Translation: CASSYAGTGVEKLFF.

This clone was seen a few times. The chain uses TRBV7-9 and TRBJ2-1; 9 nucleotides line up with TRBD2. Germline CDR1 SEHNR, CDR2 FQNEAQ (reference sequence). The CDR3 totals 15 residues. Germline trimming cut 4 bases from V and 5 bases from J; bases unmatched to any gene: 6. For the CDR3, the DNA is TGTGCCAGCAGCTATAGCGGGAGCAGGAACAATGAGCAGTTCTTC. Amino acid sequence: CASSYSGSRNNEQFF.

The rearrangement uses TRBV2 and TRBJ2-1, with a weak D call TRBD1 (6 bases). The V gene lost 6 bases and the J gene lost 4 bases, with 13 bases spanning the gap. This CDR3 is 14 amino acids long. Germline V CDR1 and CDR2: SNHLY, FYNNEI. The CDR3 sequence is CASRRTEIYNEQFF. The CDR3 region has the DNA TGTGCCAGCAGGAGGACAGAAATTTACAATGAGCAGTTCTTC.

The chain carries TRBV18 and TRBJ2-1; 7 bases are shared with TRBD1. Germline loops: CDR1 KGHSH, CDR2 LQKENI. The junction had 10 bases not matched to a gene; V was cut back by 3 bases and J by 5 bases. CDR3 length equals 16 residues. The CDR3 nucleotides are TGTGCCAGCTCACCCCCGTCGACAGGGCTACACAATGAGCAGTTCTTC. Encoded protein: CASSPPSTGLHNEQFF.

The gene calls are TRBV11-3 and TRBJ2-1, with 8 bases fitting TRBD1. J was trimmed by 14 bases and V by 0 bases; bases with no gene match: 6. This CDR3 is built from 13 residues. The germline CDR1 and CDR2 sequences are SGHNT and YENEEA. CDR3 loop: CASSLDRAGQEFF. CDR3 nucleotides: TGTGCCAGCAGCTTAGATCGGGCGGGACAGGAGTTCTTC.

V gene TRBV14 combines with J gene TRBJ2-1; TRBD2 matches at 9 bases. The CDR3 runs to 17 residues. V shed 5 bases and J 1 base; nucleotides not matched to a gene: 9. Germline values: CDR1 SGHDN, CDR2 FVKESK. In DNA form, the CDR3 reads TGTGCCAGCAGCTCCCTACCTAGCGGGATTTCCTACAATGAGCAGTTCTTC. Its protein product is CASSSLPSGISYNEQFF. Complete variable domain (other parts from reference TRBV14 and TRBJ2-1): EAGVTQFPSHSVIEKGQTVTLRCDPISGHDNLYWYRRVMGKEIKFLLHFVKESKQDESGMPNNRFLAERTGGTYSTLKVQPAELEDSGVYFCASSSLPSGISYNEQFFGPGTRLTVL.

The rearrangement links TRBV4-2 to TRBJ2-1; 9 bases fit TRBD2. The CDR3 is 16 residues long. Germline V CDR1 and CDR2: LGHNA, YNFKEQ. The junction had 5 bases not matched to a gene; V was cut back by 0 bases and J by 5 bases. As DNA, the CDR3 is TGTGCCAGCAGCCAAGATTCAGGACTAGCGAACAATGAGCAGTTCTTC. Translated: CASSQDSGLANNEQFF.

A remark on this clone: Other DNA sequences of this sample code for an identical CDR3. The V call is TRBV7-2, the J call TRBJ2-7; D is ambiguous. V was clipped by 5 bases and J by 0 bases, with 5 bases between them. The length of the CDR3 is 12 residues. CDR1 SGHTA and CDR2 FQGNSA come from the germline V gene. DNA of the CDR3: TGTGCCAGCAGCCGCAGCTCCTACGAGCAGTACTTC. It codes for CASSRSSYEQYF.

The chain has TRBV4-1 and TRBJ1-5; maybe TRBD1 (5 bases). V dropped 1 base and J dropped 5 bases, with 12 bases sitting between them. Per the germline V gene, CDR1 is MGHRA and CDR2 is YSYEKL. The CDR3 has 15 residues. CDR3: CASSQVGARDQPQHF. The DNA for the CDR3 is TGCGCCAGCAGCCAAGTAGGGGCCAGGGATCAGCCCCAGCATTTT.

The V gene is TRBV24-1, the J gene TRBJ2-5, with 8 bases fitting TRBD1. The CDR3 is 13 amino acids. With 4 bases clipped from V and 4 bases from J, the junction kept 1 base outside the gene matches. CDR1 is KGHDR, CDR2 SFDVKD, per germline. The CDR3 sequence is CATSDRGRETQYF. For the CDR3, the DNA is TGTGCCACCAGTGACAGGGGGCGAGAGACCCAGTACTTC.

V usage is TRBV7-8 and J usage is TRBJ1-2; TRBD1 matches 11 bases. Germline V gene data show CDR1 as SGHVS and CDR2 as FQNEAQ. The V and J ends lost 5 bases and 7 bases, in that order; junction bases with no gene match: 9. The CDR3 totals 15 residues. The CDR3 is CASSTTGTGGSGYTF. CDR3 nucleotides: TGTGCCAGCAGCACCACCGGGACAGGGGGATCTGGCTACACCTTC.

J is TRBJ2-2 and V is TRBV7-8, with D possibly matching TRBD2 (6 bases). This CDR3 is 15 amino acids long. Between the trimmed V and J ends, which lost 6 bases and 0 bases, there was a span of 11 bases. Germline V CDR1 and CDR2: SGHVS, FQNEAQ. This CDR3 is CASRLGTPNTGELFF. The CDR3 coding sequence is TGTGCCAGCAGGTTGGGGACTCCGAACACCGGGGAGCTGTTTTTT.

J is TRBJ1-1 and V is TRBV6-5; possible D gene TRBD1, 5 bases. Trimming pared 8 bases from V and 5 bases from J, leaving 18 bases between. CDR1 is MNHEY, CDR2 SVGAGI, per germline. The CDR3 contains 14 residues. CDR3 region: CASAPGQGWTEAFF. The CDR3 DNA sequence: TGTGCCAGCGCCCCAGGGCAGGGATGGACTGAAGCTTTCTTT.

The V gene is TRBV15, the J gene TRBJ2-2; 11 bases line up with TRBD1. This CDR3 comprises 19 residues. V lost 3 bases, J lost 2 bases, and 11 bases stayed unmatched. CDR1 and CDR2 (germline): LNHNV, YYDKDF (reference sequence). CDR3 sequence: CATSRSRRTGGINTGELFF. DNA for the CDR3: TGTGCCACCAGCAGGTCAAGAAGGACAGGGGGCATAAACACCGGGGAGCTGTTTTTT. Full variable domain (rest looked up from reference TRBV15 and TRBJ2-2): DAMVIQNPRYQVTQFGKPVTLSCSQTLNHNVMYWYQQKSSQAPKLLFHYYDKDFNNEADTPDNFQSRRPNTSFCFLDIRSPGLGDTAMYLCATSRSRRTGGINTGELFFGEGSRLTVL.

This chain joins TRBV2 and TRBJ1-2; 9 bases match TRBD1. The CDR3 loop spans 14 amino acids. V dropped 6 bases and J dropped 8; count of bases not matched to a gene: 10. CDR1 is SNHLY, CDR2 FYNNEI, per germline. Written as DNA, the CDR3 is TGTGCCAGCAGGAGGGACAGGGCGTCTTGGGGCTACACCTTC. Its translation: CASRRDRASWGYTF.

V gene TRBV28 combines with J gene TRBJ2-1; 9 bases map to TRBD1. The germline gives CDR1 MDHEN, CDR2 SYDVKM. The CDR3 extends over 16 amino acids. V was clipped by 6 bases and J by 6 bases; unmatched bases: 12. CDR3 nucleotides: TGTGCCAGCAGACTCCCGGGACAGGGATACTCCAATGAGCAGTTCTTC. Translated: CASRLPGQGYSNEQFF.